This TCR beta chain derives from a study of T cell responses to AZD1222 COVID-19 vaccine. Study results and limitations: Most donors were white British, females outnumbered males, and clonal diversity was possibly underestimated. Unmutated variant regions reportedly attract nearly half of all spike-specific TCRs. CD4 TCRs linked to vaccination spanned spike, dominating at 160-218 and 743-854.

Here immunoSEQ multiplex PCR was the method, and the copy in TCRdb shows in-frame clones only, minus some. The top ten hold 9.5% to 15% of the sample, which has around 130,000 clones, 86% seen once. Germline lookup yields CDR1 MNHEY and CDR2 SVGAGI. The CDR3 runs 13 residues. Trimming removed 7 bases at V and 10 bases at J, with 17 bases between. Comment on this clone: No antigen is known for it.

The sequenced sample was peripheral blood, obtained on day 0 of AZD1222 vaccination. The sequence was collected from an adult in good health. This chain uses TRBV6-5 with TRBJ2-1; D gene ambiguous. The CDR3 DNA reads TGTGCCAGCACGGGCTCCCCGGAGCGCGAGCAGTTCTTC. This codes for CASTGSPEREQFF.